This T cell receptor (beta chain) appears in the sequencing data of a study of cytomegalovirus exposure and HLA in healthy donors. About the study: Clustering assigned 81% of the approximately 430 genotyped donors to the Caucasian-associated ancestry cluster.

Whole-study findings and limits: A highly shared variant cluster was judged a likely technical artifact.

After removal of 6 bases from V and 4 bases from J, the junction contained 19 bases not matched to a gene. CDR3 length: 20 residues. Germline CDR1 is SNHLY and CDR2 is FYNNEI. As for this clone: Antigen: not known.

Primers: 60 Vbeta forward and 13 Jbeta reverse. Assay: immunoSEQ multiplex PCR; the TCRdb copy retains only in-frame clones and omits some. The sample contains under 200,000 clones, more than 65% of which appear only once. The material sequenced was PBMCs. This clonotype was obtained from a young woman in good health and CMV-seronegative. This chain connects TRBV2 to TRBJ2-2; 11 bases agree with TRBD2. The CDR3 reads CASRPHPGLAGGYSTGELFF. CDR3 sequence (DNA): TGTGCCAGCAGACCCCACCCCGGGCTAGCGGGGGGTTACTCCACCGGGGAGCTGTTTTTT.